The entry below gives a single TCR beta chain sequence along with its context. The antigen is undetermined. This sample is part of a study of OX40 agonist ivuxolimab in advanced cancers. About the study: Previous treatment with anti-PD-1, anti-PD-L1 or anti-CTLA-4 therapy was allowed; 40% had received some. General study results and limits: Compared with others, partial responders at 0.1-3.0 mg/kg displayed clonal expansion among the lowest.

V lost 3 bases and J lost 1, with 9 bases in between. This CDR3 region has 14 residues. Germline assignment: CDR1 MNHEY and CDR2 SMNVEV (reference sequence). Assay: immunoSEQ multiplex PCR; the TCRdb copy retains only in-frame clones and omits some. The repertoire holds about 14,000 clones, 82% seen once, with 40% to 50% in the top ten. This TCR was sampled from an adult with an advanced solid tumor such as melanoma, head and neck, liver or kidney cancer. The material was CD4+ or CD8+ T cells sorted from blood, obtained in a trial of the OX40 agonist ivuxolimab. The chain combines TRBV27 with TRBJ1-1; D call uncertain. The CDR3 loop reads CASSFLGGNTEAFF. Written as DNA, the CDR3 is TGTGCCAGCAGTTTCTTGGGAGGGAACACTGAAGCTTTCTTT.